Listed below are T cell receptor beta chains from one sample, sequenced in a study of human T cells and chemical hapten exposure. TCRdb re-analysed the RACE reads in MiXCR, keeping a single row per CDR3 protein. This table has more than 300,000 distinct CDR3 sequences, around 5.5% appearing once. The sample here was whole blood, taken in connection with sensitization to the hapten diphenylcyclopropenone (DPC). Receptors originate from a young woman with alopecia areata. Some clones in this sample may be carry-over from other donors' samples. CDR3s include the opening cysteine and the closing phenylalanine or tryptophan. Fields, in order: D gene, V gene, clone size, J gene, CDR3 protein, CDR3 DNA. The D gene is left open where the match is weak. Clone size appears in some rows only: once, few, many, or a class for an expanded clone.

D gene: TRBD2; V gene: TRBV3-1; clone size: few; J gene: TRBJ2-1; CDR3 protein: CASSPHRGLAGGSYNEQFF; CDR3 DNA: TGTGCCAGCAGCCCCCACCGGGGACTAGCGGGGGGCTCCTACAATGAGCAGTTCTTC
D gene: TRBD1; V gene: TRBV3-1; clone size: NA; J gene: TRBJ2-1; CDR3 protein: CASSPRGLSNEQFF; CDR3 DNA: TGTGCCAGCAGCCCCAGGGGGCTCAGTAATGAGCAGTTCTTC
D gene: NA; V gene: TRBV6-2/TRBV6-3; clone size: many; J gene: TRBJ1-2; CDR3 protein: CASSYQNREDYGYTF; CDR3 DNA: TGTGCCAGCAGTTATCAGAACAGGGAAGACTATGGCTACACCTTC
D gene: NA; V gene: TRBV7-6; clone size: few; J gene: TRBJ2-5; CDR3 protein: CASSSLAQETQYF; CDR3 DNA: TGTGCCAGCAGTTCACTCGCTCAAGAGACCCAGTACTTC
D gene: NA; V gene: TRBV7-2; clone size: NA; J gene: TRBJ2-3; CDR3 protein: CASSFGQPTDTQYF; CDR3 DNA: TGTGCCAGCAGCTTCGGACAACCCACAGATACGCAGTATTTT
D gene: NA; V gene: TRBV20-1; clone size: few; J gene: TRBJ1-5; CDR3 protein: CSASPGTRVYSNQPQHF; CDR3 DNA: TGCAGTGCTAGTCCCGGGACAAGGGTTTATAGCAATCAGCCCCAGCATTTT
D gene: TRBD1; V gene: TRBV7-9; clone size: NA; J gene: TRBJ1-6; CDR3 protein: CAIEHRGLSPLHF; CDR3 DNA: TGTGCCATAGAACACAGGGGACTTTCACCCCTCCACTTT
D gene: NA; V gene: TRBV20-1; clone size: NA; J gene: TRBJ2-3; CDR3 protein: CSATRLEGLGADTQYF; CDR3 DNA: TGCAGTGCTACACGATTGGAGGGGCTAGGGGCAGATACGCAGTATTTT
D gene: NA; V gene: TRBV11-2; clone size: many; J gene: TRBJ1-2; CDR3 protein: CASSLGTVYYGYTF; CDR3 DNA: TGTGCCAGCAGCTTAGGGACAGTTTACTATGGCTACACCTTC
D gene: NA; V gene: TRBV6-2/TRBV6-3; clone size: once; J gene: TRBJ2-2; CDR3 protein: CASSYYQANTGELFF; CDR3 DNA: TGTGCCAGCAGTTATTACCAGGCGAACACCGGGGAGCTGTTTTTT
D gene: NA; V gene: TRBV9; clone size: many; J gene: TRBJ1-1; CDR3 protein: CASSVGQSTEAFF; CDR3 DNA: TGTGCCAGCAGCGTAGGGCAGTCCACTGAAGCTTTCTTT
D gene: TRBD1; V gene: TRBV29-1; clone size: few; J gene: TRBJ1-4; CDR3 protein: CSVVGTGEGKLFF; CDR3 DNA: TGCAGCGTTGTCGGGACAGGGGAAGGAAAACTGTTTTTT
D gene: NA; V gene: TRBV5-4; clone size: NA; J gene: TRBJ1-4; CDR3 protein: CASSATKQGIGEKLFF; CDR3 DNA: TGTGCCAGCAGCGCGACAAAACAGGGAATCGGTGAAAAACTGTTTTTT
D gene: TRBD1; V gene: TRBV12-3/TRBV12-4; clone size: NA; J gene: TRBJ1-1; CDR3 protein: CASRVTGNTEAFF; CDR3 DNA: TGTGCCAGCAGGGTGACAGGGAATACTGAAGCTTTCTTT
D gene: NA; V gene: TRBV18; clone size: many; J gene: TRBJ1-3; CDR3 protein: CASSPIQDGVFSGNTIYF; CDR3 DNA: TGTGCCAGCTCACCGATCCAAGACGGCGTCTTCTCTGGAAACACCATATATTTT
D gene: NA; V gene: TRBV14; clone size: many; J gene: TRBJ1-1; CDR3 protein: CASSQNLNTEAFF; CDR3 DNA: TGTGCCAGCAGCCAGAATCTAAACACTGAAGCTTTCTTT
D gene: NA; V gene: TRBV5-1; clone size: NA; J gene: TRBJ2-7; CDR3 protein: CASSLSGSQYF; CDR3 DNA: TGCGCCAGCAGCTTATCCGGCAGTCAGTACTTC
D gene: NA; V gene: TRBV5-4; clone size: few; J gene: TRBJ2-6; CDR3 protein: CASSLGGTVSGANVLTF; CDR3 DNA: TGTGCCAGCAGCTTGGGCGGGACAGTATCTGGGGCCAACGTCCTGACTTTC
D gene: NA; V gene: TRBV27; clone size: many; J gene: TRBJ2-5; CDR3 protein: CASSLLGQETQYF; CDR3 DNA: TGTGCCAGCAGTTTATTAGGGCAAGAGACCCAGTACTTC
D gene: NA; V gene: TRBV10-3; clone size: many; J gene: TRBJ2-3; CDR3 protein: CAIGVRGQSTDTQYF; CDR3 DNA: TGTGCCATCGGAGTGAGGGGCCAGAGCACAGATACGCAGTATTTT
D gene: NA; V gene: TRBV4-2; clone size: few; J gene: TRBJ1-4; CDR3 protein: CASSLTRRVEKLFF; CDR3 DNA: TGTGCCAGCAGCCTAACCAGGCGGGTCGAAAAACTGTTTTTT